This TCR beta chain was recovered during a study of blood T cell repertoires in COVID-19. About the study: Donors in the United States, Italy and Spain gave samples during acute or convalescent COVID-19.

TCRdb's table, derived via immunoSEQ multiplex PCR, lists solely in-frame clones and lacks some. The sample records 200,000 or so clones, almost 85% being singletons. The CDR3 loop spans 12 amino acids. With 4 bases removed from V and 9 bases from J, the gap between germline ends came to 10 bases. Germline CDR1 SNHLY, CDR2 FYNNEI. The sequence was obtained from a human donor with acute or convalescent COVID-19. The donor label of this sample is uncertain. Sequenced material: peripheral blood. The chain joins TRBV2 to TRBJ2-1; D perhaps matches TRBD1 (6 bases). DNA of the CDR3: TGTGCCAGCAGTGGAACAGGGATTGAGCAGTTCTTC. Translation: CASSGTGIEQFF.